Following are 8 T cell receptor beta chains from one sample sequenced in a study of vaccination and CD4 T cells after COVID-19. At the Johns Hopkins FTIC core, DNA taken from cultured CD4+ T cells was sequenced by way of the Oncomine TCR Beta short-read assay. One entry per CDR3 protein results from TCRdb running MiXCR on the PCR reads. In the table there are fewer than 20,000 distinct CDR3 sequences, roughly 75% of which are singletons. Their antigens remain unidentified. The treatment: roughly 10-day PBMC culture with coronavirus spike peptide pools or control peptides (ViraFEST assay). The sample consisted of CD4+ T cells from blood, cultured in vitro, taken after SARS-CoV-2 vaccination. The receptors stem from a human donor who received a COVID-19 vaccine.

In this sample, this clonotype turned up a few times. This chain links TRBV27 with TRBJ1-2, with a tentative D call TRBD1 (5 bases). The CDR3 runs to 15 residues. V lost 5 bases, J lost 3 bases, and 16 bases lay in between. Germline CDR1 is MNHEY and CDR2 is SMNVEV (reference sequence). For the CDR3, the DNA is TGTGCCAGCAGTATCTCCCGAGGGGAGTACTATGGCTACACCTTC. Encoded protein: CASSISRGEYYGYTF.

This chain joins TRBV30 and TRBJ2-3; possibly TRBD2 for D (5 bases). The CDR3 loop spans 12 amino acids. V was trimmed by 2 bases and J by 5 bases, leaving 8 bases between them. The germline V gene has CDR1 GTSNPN and CDR2 SVGIG (reference sequence). The DNA for the CDR3 is TGTGCCTGGAGTATTGGAGGAGATACGCAGTATTTT. Its translation is CAWSIGGDTQYF.

The V gene is TRBV2, the J gene TRBJ1-2, with D unclear. Germline V gives CDR1 SNHLY, CDR2 FYNNEI. The CDR3 sequence is 11 residues long. With 7 bases removed from V and 6 bases from J, the gap between germline ends came to 9 bases. The CDR3 sequence is CASKIEDGYTF. The CDR3 DNA sequence: TGTGCCAGCAAAATTGAGGATGGCTACACCTTC. The entire variable domain, with the rest obtained from reference TRBV2 and TRBJ1-2, is as follows: EPEVTQTPSHQVTQMGQEVILRCVPISNHLYFYWYRQILGQKVEFLVSFYNNEISEKSEIFDDQFSVERPDGSNFTLKIRSTKLEDSAMYFCASKIEDGYTFGSGTRLTVV.

The V gene is TRBV12-5, the J gene TRBJ1-6, with no clear D. The V gene lost 3 bases and the J gene lost 7 bases, with 4 bases spanning the gap. The CDR3 is made up of 12 amino acids. The germline gives CDR1 LGHNT, CDR2 FRNRAP. The CDR3, as DNA: TGTGCTAGTGGTTTAGCAAATTCACCCCTCCACTTT. This codes for CASGLANSPLHF. The variable domain in full, with the rest retrieved from reference TRBV12-5 and TRBJ1-6, is DARVTQTPRHKVTEMGQEVTMRCQPILGHNTVFWYRQTMMQGLELLAYFRNRAPLDDSGMPKDRFSAEMPDATLATLKIQPSEPRDSAVYFCASGLANSPLHFGNGTRLTVT.

Only a few counts were recorded for this clonotype. The chain links TRBV2 to TRBJ2-3; D may be TRBD2 (7 bases). The V and J ends lost 4 bases and 1 base respectively, with 21 bases between them. Germline loops: CDR1 SNHLY, CDR2 FYNNEI. The CDR3 runs 18 residues. CDR3 coding DNA: TGTGCCAGCAGTGGGGAGGGGGGGCCCTTGAGGGGCACAGATACGCAGTATTTT. Amino acid sequence: CASSGEGGPLRGTDTQYF.

DNA of the CDR3: TGCGCCAGCAGTGATCGGACTGGGTTCAATGAGCAGTTCTTC. It specifies CASSDRTGFNEQFF. The genes are TRBV10-1 and TRBJ2-1; tentative D call: TRBD2 (5 bases). Germline V gene sequence: CDR1 WNHNN, CDR2 SYGVQD (reference sequence). Trimming stripped 3 bases from V and 6 bases from J, with 12 bases between. CDR3 size: 14 residues.

The V call is TRBV6-5, the J call TRBJ2-5; D is possibly TRBD1 (6 bases). Trimming removed 4 bases at V and 3 bases at J, with 9 bases between. This CDR3 is built from 13 residues. CDR1 MNHEY and CDR2 SVGAGI come from the germline V gene. This chain's CDR3 is CASSWGQEETQYF. The CDR3 DNA reads as TGTGCCAGCAGTTGGGGACAAGAAGAGACCCAGTACTTC.

This rearrangement joins TRBV7-3 to TRBJ2-7, with a tentative D call TRBD1 (6 bases). CDR3 length: 14 residues. Trimming removed 1 base at V and 5 bases at J, with 12 bases between. CDR1 is SGHTA, CDR2 FQGTGA, per germline. The CDR3 protein is CASSLKVGGNEQYF. The CDR3 bases are TGTGCCAGCAGCTTAAAGGTTGGGGGCAACGAGCAGTACTTC.